This note documents a single TCR beta chain sequence. This sample was included in a study of blood T cell repertoires in COVID-19. Study-level background: Acute-phase and convalescent COVID-19 samples originated in the United States, Italy and Spain. Sample material is recorded as cDNA or gDNA derived from T cells, B-cell-depleted T cells, or PBMCs.

In the original workflow: Researchers report that nucleated cell counts were estimated from reference gene primer amplification. The protocol was immunoSEQ multiplex PCR, while the TCRdb copy is restricted to in-frame clones and leaves out a portion. From that table come the V and J calls and clone size; the DNA was used to work out D and trimming. The table lists about 140,000 clones, 70% to 80% of them singletons. Material: peripheral blood. The receptor's source is a woman aged 45 to 65 with active or convalescent COVID-19.

CDR3 amino acids: CASITSGYLDGQYF. The CDR3, as DNA: TGTGCCAGCATAACTAGTGGTTACCTTGATGGGCAGTACTTC. V and J are TRBV28 and TRBJ2-7, with D maybe TRBD2 (5 bases). The germline gives CDR1 MDHEN, CDR2 SYDVKM. V dropped 7 bases and J dropped 9 bases, with 22 bases sitting between them. The CDR3 contains 14 residues.